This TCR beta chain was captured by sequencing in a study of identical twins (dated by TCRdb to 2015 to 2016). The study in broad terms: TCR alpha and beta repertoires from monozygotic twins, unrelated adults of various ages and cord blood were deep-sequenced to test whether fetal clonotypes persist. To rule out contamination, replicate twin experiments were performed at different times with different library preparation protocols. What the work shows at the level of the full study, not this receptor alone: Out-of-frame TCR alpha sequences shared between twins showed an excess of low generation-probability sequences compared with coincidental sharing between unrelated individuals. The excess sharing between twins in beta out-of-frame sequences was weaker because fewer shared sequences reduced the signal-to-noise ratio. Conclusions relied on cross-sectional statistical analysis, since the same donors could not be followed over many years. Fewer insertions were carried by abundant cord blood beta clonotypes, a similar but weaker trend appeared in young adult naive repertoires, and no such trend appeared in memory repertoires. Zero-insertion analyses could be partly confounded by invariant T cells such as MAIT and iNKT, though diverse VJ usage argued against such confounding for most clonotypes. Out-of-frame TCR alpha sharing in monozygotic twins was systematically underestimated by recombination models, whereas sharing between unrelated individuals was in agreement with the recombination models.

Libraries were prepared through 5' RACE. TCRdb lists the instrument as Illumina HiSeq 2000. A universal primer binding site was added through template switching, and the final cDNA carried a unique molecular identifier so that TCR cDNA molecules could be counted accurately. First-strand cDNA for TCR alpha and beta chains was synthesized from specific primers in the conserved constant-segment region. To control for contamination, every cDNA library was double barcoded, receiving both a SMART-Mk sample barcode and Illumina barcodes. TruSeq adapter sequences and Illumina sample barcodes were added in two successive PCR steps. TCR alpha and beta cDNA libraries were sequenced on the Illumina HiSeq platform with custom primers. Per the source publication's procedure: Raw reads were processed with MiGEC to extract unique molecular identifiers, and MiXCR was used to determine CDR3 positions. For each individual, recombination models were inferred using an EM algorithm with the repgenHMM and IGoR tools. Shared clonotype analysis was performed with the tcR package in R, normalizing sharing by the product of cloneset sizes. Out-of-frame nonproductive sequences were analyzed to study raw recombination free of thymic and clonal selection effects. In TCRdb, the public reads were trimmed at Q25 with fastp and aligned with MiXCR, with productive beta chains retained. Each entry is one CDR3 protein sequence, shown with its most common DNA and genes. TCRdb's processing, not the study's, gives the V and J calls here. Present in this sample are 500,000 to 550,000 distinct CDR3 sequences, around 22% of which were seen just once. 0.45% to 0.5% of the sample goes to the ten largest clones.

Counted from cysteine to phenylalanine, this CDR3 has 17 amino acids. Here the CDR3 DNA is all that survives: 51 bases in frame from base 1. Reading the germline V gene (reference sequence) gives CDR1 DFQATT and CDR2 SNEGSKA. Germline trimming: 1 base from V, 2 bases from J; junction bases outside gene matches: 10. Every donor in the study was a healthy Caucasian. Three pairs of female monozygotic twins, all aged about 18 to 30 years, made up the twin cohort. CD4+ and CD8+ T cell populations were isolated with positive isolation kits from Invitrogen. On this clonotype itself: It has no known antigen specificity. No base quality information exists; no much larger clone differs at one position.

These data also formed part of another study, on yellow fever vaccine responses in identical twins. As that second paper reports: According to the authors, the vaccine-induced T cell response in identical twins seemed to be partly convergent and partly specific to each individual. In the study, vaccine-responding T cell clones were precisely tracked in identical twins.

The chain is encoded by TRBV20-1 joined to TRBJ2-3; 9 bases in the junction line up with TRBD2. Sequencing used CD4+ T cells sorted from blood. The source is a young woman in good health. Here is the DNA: TGCAGTGCTAGAGGGTTCGGGAGCGGGAGGTCCACAGATACGCAGTATTTT. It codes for CSARGFGSGRSTDTQYF.